This passage covers 23 T cell receptor beta chains from one sample sequenced in a study of T cells after yellow fever vaccination. Via MiXCR, TCRdb re-called the 5' RACE reads, giving one row per CDR3 protein. The sample yields tens of thousands of distinct CDR3 sequences, more than 5.5% seen once. The sample here was CD8+ T cells sorted from PBMCs, taken more than 4 days after the first yellow fever vaccination. Receptor source: a man younger than 35 who received the YFV17D yellow fever vaccine.

At least ten counts were recorded for this clonotype. V is TRBV7-9 and J is TRBJ2-7, with TRBD1 matching over 9 bases. V trimming: 2 bases; J trimming: 2 bases; junction bases outside the gene matches: 10. This CDR3 has 17 residues. Looked up from germline, CDR1 is SEHNR and CDR2 is FQNEAQ (reference sequence). The CDR3 reads CASSLKGAQGAPYEQYF. The CDR3, as DNA: TGTGCCAGCAGCTTAAAAGGTGCACAGGGGGCCCCCTACGAGCAGTACTTC.

This clonotype occurred a few times. The chain couples TRBV7-9 to TRBJ2-7; D uncertain. Trimming took 3 bases from V and 2 from J, leaving 11 bases between them. The germline V gene has CDR1 SEHNR and CDR2 FQNEAQ (reference sequence). CDR3 length: 14 amino acids. The CDR3 sequence: CASSLTVLPYEQYV. Written as DNA, the CDR3 is TGTGCCAGCAGCTTGACGGTGTTGCCCTACGAGCAGTACGTC.

This clonotype was recorded at least ten times. The chain links TRBV4-2 to TRBJ2-1; 7 bases align to TRBD2. Germline lookup yields CDR1 LGHNA and CDR2 YNFKEQ. This CDR3 is built from 17 residues. V shed 0 bases, J shed 4 bases, and the junction held 9 bases outside the gene matches. As DNA, the CDR3 is TGTGCCAGCAGCCAAGAGAAGTCGGGGGGTCCGTACAATGAGCAGTTCTTC. Amino acid sequence: CASSQEKSGGPYNEQFF.

This clonotype was seen ten or more times. The rearrangement uses TRBV4-3 and TRBJ1-1; TRBD1 might be the D (5 bases). The CDR3 loop spans 14 amino acids. CDR1 and CDR2 (germline): LGHNA, YSLEER. Trimming pared 3 bases from V and 7 bases from J, leaving 15 bases between. Here the CDR3 reads CASSQKQGHLEAFF. The DNA for the CDR3 is TGCGCCAGCAGCCAGAAACAAGGACACCTTGAAGCTTTCTTT.

This clonotype was detected many times. J is TRBJ2-5 and V is TRBV7-9; D is possibly TRBD1 (5 bases). The CDR3 consists of 16 residues. Trimming removed 4 bases from V and 5 bases from J, with 20 bases in between. Per the germline V gene, CDR1 is SEHNR and CDR2 is FQNEAQ (reference sequence). CDR3 loop: CASSSPDKSDGETQYF. The CDR3 region has the DNA TGTGCCAGCAGCTCGCCGGACAAATCTGATGGGGAGACCCAGTACTTC.

V and J are TRBV7-8 and TRBJ2-7; 10 bases align to TRBD1. The V and J ends lost 1 base and 5 bases, in that order; junction bases with no gene match: 5. Looked up from germline, CDR1 is SGHVS and CDR2 is FQNEAQ. This CDR3 is 15 amino acids long. The CDR3 sequence is CASSLGETGGHEQYF. In nucleotides, the CDR3 is TGTGCCAGCAGCTTAGGGGAGACAGGGGGCCACGAGCAGTACTTC.

This clonotype has just a few counts. The chain uses TRBV6-5 and TRBJ2-7; TRBD1 is a possible D gene (6 bases). Germline lookup yields CDR1 MNHEY and CDR2 SVGAGI. V lost 4 bases, J lost 2 bases, and 9 bases lay in between. This CDR3 region has 13 residues. The CDR3 protein is CASSSYRAYEQYF. CDR3 DNA sequence: TGTGCCAGCAGTTCATACAGGGCCTACGAGCAGTACTTC.

V gene TRBV7-8 combines with J gene TRBJ2-1, with TRBD2 matching 9 bases. Trimming took 7 bases from V and 4 from J; bases not matched to a gene: 5. This CDR3 spans 14 amino acids. Looked up from germline, CDR1 is SGHVS and CDR2 is FQNEAQ. The CDR3 spells CASILSGGYNEQFF. The CDR3 DNA sequence: TGTGCCAGCATCCTTAGCGGGGGATACAATGAGCAGTTCTTC.

This clonotype was seen at least ten times. The chain carries TRBV7-9 and TRBJ2-7; no clear D gene. Germline V CDR1 and CDR2: SEHNR, FQNEAQ (reference sequence). CDR3 length: 13 amino acids. The V gene lost 4 bases and the J gene lost 0 bases, with 7 bases spanning the gap. The CDR3 sequence: CASSSLSSYEQYF. The CDR3 bases are TGTGCCAGCAGCTCTCTCAGCTCCTACGAGCAGTACTTC.

This clonotype was seen more than once but under ten times. The gene calls are TRBV12-3 or TRBV12-4 and TRBJ1-4, with D possibly matching TRBD1 (6 bases). This CDR3 comprises 14 residues. V lost 6 bases, J lost 7 bases, and 15 bases lay in between. CDR3 nucleotide sequence: TGTGCCAGCAGGTCTCCAGGGGAAAGTGAAAAACTGTTTTTT. Encoded protein: CASRSPGESEKLFF.

This clonotype has just a few counts. The chain carries TRBV3-1 and TRBJ2-1; 9 bases align to TRBD1. Germline CDR1 reads LGHDT; CDR2 reads YNNKEL (reference sequence). The CDR3 totals 19 residues. Losses at the gene ends were 5 bases for V and 4 bases for J; bases not matched to a gene: 18. The CDR3 bases are TGTGCCAGCAGCTCCCGGGACAGGGAGCTTTCGTATCGGTACAATGAGCAGTTCTTC. Translated, it gives CASSSRDRELSYRYNEQFF.

This chain links TRBV27 with TRBJ1-4; tentatively, D is TRBD1 (6 bases). Germline V gene sequence: CDR1 MNHEY, CDR2 SMNVEV (reference sequence). V was clipped by 0 bases and J by 8 bases, with 13 bases between them. The CDR3 loop spans 15 amino acids. The CDR3 spells CASSLSFLGGEKLFF. DNA for the CDR3: TGTGCCAGCAGTTTATCGTTCCTGGGGGGCGAAAAACTGTTTTTT.

This clonotype was seen ten or more times. The chain is built from TRBV12-3 or TRBV12-4 and TRBJ2-5; 9 nucleotides line up with TRBD2. V was pared by 6 bases and J by 2 bases, with 7 bases of the junction left unmatched. This CDR3 is built from 15 residues. The CDR3 DNA reads TGTGCCAGCAGCCCGAGCGGGGGGCAACAAGAGACCCAGTACTTC. This translates into CASSPSGGQQETQYF.

This clonotype was counted many times. The chain carries TRBV12-5 and TRBJ1-4; no reliable D call. Germline lookup yields CDR1 LGHNT and CDR2 FRNRAP. V lost 3 bases and J 8 bases, leaving 28 bases between the germline ends. The CDR3 sequence is 19 residues long. The CDR3, as DNA: TGTGCTAGTGGTTTCATTGTGGCCAGCCCTAACGAGCGCGGCGAAAAACTGTTTTTT. Protein product: CASGFIVASPNERGEKLFF. The variable domain in full, completed from reference TRBV12-5 and TRBJ1-4, reads DARVTQTPRHKVTEMGQEVTMRCQPILGHNTVFWYRQTMMQGLELLAYFRNRAPLDDSGMPKDRFSAEMPDATLATLKIQPSEPRDSAVYFCASGFIVASPNERGEKLFFGSGTQLSVL.

This chain connects TRBV5-1 to TRBJ1-1; TRBD1 agrees at 9 bases. The germline CDR1 and CDR2 sequences are SGHRS and YFSETQ. The CDR3 totals 15 residues. Unmatched junction bases numbered 11, after V lost 5 bases and J lost 6 bases. This chain's CDR3 is CASSPITGGHPEAFF. The CDR3 DNA reads as TGCGCCAGCAGTCCTATCACAGGGGGCCACCCTGAAGCTTTCTTT. The whole variable domain, remainder taken from reference TRBV5-1 and TRBJ1-1, is KAGVTQTPRYLIKTRGQQVTLSCSPISGHRSVSWYQQTPGQGLQFLFEYFSETQRNKGNFPGRFSGRQFSNSRSEMNVSTLELGDSALYLCASSPITGGHPEAFFGQGTRLTVV.

There are many counts of this clonotype. The J gene is TRBJ1-5, the V gene TRBV6-5; D not certain. The CDR3 length is 13 residues. The germline V gene has CDR1 MNHEY and CDR2 SVGAGI. Trimming took 4 bases from V and 6 from J, leaving 10 bases between them. CDR3 nucleotide sequence: TGTGCCAGCAGTTCTGGGTCTGGTCAGCCCCAGCATTTT. Its translation is CASSSGSGQPQHF.

A word on this clonotype: A much larger clone differs from this one at a single base, so this may be a read error. The chain links TRBV3-1 to TRBJ2-5; weak D call: TRBD2 (5 bases). With 2 bases removed from V and 1 base from J, the gap between germline ends came to 11 bases. The CDR3 totals 15 residues. Germline-derived CDR1 and CDR2 are LGHDT and YNNKEL (reference sequence). CDR3 residues: CASSQTADLQETQYF. The CDR3 DNA follows: TGTGCCAGCAGCCAAACAGCGGACCTCCAAGAGACCCAGTACTTC.

This chain links TRBV6-2 or TRBV6-3 with TRBJ2-1; perhaps D is TRBD1 or TRBD2 (5 bases each). Germline loops: CDR1 MNHEY, CDR2 SVGEGT. The CDR3 is 16 amino acids. V was clipped by 6 bases and J by 2 bases, with 17 bases between them. The CDR3 loop is CASRELRDVTYNEQFF. The DNA of the CDR3 is TGTGCCAGCAGAGAGCTCCGGGACGTAACCTACAATGAGCAGTTCTTC.

This chain links TRBV5-1 with TRBJ2-5, with 11 bases identical to TRBD2. CDR1 is SGHRS and CDR2 is YFSETQ in the germline V gene. V gave up 4 bases and J gave up 5 bases; unmatched junction bases: 13. The CDR3 has 17 residues. The CDR3 protein is CASSATSGGHLNETQYF. In DNA, the CDR3 is TGCGCCAGCAGCGCCACTAGCGGGGGCCACCTTAACGAGACCCAGTACTTC.

This clonotype occurred a few times. This chain joins TRBV29-1 and TRBJ1-5; weak D call: TRBD1 (6 bases). Germline CDR1 SQVTM, CDR2 ANQGSEA. The CDR3 has 13 amino acids. V shed 5 bases and J shed 2 bases, with 10 bases lying between them. The CDR3 DNA sequence: TGCAGCGTTTGGTCAGGGGGCAATCAGCCCCAGCATTTT. This translates into CSVWSGGNQPQHF.

This clonotype was seen a handful of times. J is TRBJ2-3 and V is TRBV6-5, with 12 bases aligning to TRBD2. J lost 4 bases, V lost 4 bases, and 6 bases had no gene match. The CDR3 runs to 16 residues. Germline CDR1 is MNHEY and CDR2 is SVGAGI. For the CDR3, the DNA is TGTGCCAGCAGTTGGAGGACTAGCGGGGTCGCAGATACGCAGTATTTT. Translated: CASSWRTSGVADTQYF.

The table lists this clonotype with many counts. The chain carries TRBV27 and TRBJ2-2; 10 positions agree with TRBD2. The CDR3 totals 15 residues. Germline-derived CDR1 and CDR2 are MNHEY and SMNVEV (reference sequence). V gave up 0 bases and J gave up 6 bases; unmatched junction bases: 1. The CDR3 is CASSLSTSGAGELFF. The CDR3 DNA is TGTGCCAGCAGTTTATCCACTAGCGGGGCCGGGGAGCTGTTTTTT.

The chain employs TRBV12-3 or TRBV12-4 and TRBJ1-2; D is unclear. This CDR3 contains 15 residues. V lost 5 bases to trimming and J lost 4 bases, with 17 bases between them. The CDR3: CASSQAQQITYGYTF. The CDR3, as DNA: TGTGCCAGCAGTCAAGCCCAACAGATCACCTATGGCTACACCTTC.